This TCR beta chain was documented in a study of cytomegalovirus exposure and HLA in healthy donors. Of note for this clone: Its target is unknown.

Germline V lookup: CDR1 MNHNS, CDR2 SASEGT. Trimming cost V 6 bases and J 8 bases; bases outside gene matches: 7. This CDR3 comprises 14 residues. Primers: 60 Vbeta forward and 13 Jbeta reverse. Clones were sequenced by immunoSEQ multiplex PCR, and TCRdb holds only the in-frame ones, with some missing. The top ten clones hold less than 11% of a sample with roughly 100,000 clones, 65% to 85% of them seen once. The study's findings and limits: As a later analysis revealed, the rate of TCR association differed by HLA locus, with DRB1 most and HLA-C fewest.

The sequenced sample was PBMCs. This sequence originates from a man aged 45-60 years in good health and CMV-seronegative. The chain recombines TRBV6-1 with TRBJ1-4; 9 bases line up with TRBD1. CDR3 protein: CASRLRDRVEKLFF. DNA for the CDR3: TGTGCCAGCAGGCTCCGGGACAGGGTGGAAAAACTGTTTTTT.